This T cell receptor beta chain was profiled in a study of blood T cell repertoires in COVID-19. About the study: Sites in the United States, Italy and Spain provided acute and convalescent COVID-19 samples. PBMCs, B-cell-depleted T cells, or T cells provided the cDNA or gDNA that made up the material.

Individuals aged roughly 18 to 95 years were recruited from 20 to 25 US areas. This clone came up once. Authors' processing steps: Reference gene primer amplification gave estimated nucleated cell counts. Assay: immunoSEQ multiplex PCR; the TCRdb copy retains only in-frame clones and omits some. The DNA gave D and trimming, while V, J and clone size come from that table. Among 250,000 to 300,000 clones listed, just under 90% were seen once. Germline V lookup: CDR1 SGHAT, CDR2 FQNNGV. The CDR3 has 14 residues. Trimming removed 2 bases from V and 4 bases from J, with 10 bases in between. This receptor was identified in a woman aged 50 to 60 who had been exposed to COVID-19. This sequence joins TRBV11-2 and TRBJ2-3, with D uncertain. The source material was PBMCs or T cells enriched from blood (not recorded which). CDR3 sequence: CASSLSGVPDTQYF. In nucleotides, the CDR3 is TGTGCCAGCAGCTTATCAGGCGTTCCAGATACGCAGTATTTT. The full variable domain, rest sourced from reference TRBV11-2 and TRBJ2-3, is EAGVAQSPRYKIIEKRQSVAFWCNPISGHATLYWYQQILGQGPKLLIQFQNNGVVDDSQLPKDRFSAERLKGVDSTLKIQPAKLEDSAVYLCASSLSGVPDTQYFGPGTRLTVL.